The 30 T cell receptor beta chains listed next were all sequenced from one sample in a study of regulatory T cells in long-lasting Graves disease. Time point defined: persistent/refractory GD, antithyroid drugs over 5 years with positive TRAb. The authors made the TCR library using RNA they extracted from PBMCs. Construction of the TCR beta libraries employed iRepertoire HTBI primers in conjunction with Arm-PCR of CDR3 regions. From the multiplex PCR reads, TCRdb called clonotypes with MiXCR, one entry per CDR3 protein. The sample has around 400,000 distinct CDR3 sequences; less than 30% are singletons. The sample was peripheral blood mononuclear cells (PBMCs), taken when the disease was refractory, from a patient treated with antithyroid drugs. The receptor set was obtained from a woman in her 40s with Graves disease.

The chain carries TRBV20-1 and TRBJ1-3, with TRBD1 as a possible D gene (5 bases). In germline, CDR1 is DFQATT, CDR2 SNEGSKA (reference sequence). The CDR3 length is 16 residues. Trimming cost V 6 bases and J 0 bases, with 18 bases left between them. CDR3 coding DNA: TGCAGTGCCACATCCTCAGGGAAACCCTCTGGAAACACCATATATTTT. Protein: CSATSSGKPSGNTIYF.

This clonotype has at least ten counts. This sequence joins TRBV2 and TRBJ1-6; perhaps TRBD1 as D (5 bases). Trimming left V 6 bases short and J 7 bases short, with 22 bases between. The CDR3 is 17 residues long. CDR1 and CDR2 (germline): SNHLY, FYNNEI. The CDR3 loop reads CASRGGTASGLNSPLHF. CDR3 nucleotide sequence: TGTGCCAGCAGGGGGGGGACCGCGTCAGGCCTAAATTCACCCCTCCACTTT.

The chain carries TRBV10-2 and TRBJ2-5; the D is unclear. This CDR3 has 14 residues. Germline V CDR1 and CDR2: WSHSY, SAAADI. Trimming shortened V by 1 base and J by 1 base, and 7 bases separated the two germline ends. In DNA, the CDR3 is TGCGCCAGCAGTGAGTGGGCTGCCCAAGAGACCCAGTACTTC. Residues: CASSEWAAQETQYF.

This clonotype was detected ten times or more. The CDR3 sequence: CASSLPTQGGQPQHF. Here the CDR3 DNA reads TGTGCCAGCAGCTTACCAACGCAGGGGGGTCAGCCCCAGCATTTT. This chain uses TRBV28 with TRBJ1-5; the match to TRBD1 covers 7 bases. This CDR3 contains 15 residues. V was pared by 6 bases and J by 6 bases, with 11 bases of the junction left unmatched. Germline V lookup: CDR1 MDHEN, CDR2 SYDVKM.

This clonotype was found a few times. This CDR3 reads CSATHRTGNTEAFF. CDR3 nucleotide sequence: TGCAGTGCTACCCATAGGACGGGGAACACTGAAGCTTTCTTT. The chain is built from TRBV20-1 and TRBJ1-1; D gene unclear. This CDR3 is built from 14 residues. Germline V gene lookup returns CDR1 DFQATT and CDR2 SNEGSKA (reference sequence). V gave up 4 bases and J gave up 1 base, with 13 bases separating them.

This clonotype was detected a few times. The V gene is TRBV18, the J gene TRBJ2-2; D gene uncertain. This CDR3 spans 14 amino acids. V was clipped by 1 base and J by 3 bases, with 6 bases between them. In germline, CDR1 is KGHSH, CDR2 LQKENI. The CDR3 reads CASSPLSDTGELFF. The CDR3 DNA reads TGTGCCAGCTCACCACTATCTGACACCGGGGAGCTGTTTTTT.

The table lists this clonotype with a few counts. The chain combines TRBV6-1 with TRBJ1-5; D is perhaps TRBD1 (5 bases). The V and J ends lost 8 bases and 6 bases respectively, with 11 bases between them. The CDR3 has 12 amino acids. CDR1 MNHNS and CDR2 SASEGT come from the germline V gene. The CDR3 here is CASGEGSQPQHF. CDR3 DNA sequence: TGTGCCAGCGGCGAGGGGAGTCAGCCCCAGCATTTT.

This clonotype was found many times. The chain recombines TRBV27 with TRBJ1-2; the D gene is possibly TRBD1 (5 bases). CDR1 and CDR2 from the germline V gene are MNHEY and SMNVEV (reference sequence). The CDR3 runs 13 residues. The ends were cut back, 5 bases at V and 4 bases at J, with 11 bases in the middle. Here the CDR3 DNA reads TGTGCCAGCAGTCACGGGACCACCTATGGCTACACCTTC. Encoded protein: CASSHGTTYGYTF.

The sample holds a few counts of this clonotype. The rearrangement joins TRBV20-1 to TRBJ1-6, with D unclear. CDR1 is DFQATT, CDR2 SNEGSKA, per germline (reference sequence). V was cut by 2 bases and J by 9 bases, with 17 bases left in between. This CDR3 has 15 amino acids. CDR3 sequence (DNA): TGCAGTGCTAGACGAGAAGGGCTGGACCTTTCACCCCTCCACTTT. This gives the protein CSARREGLDLSPLHF.

The J gene is TRBJ2-7, the V gene TRBV20-1, with 12 bases fitting TRBD2. Trimming took 5 bases from V and 6 from J; bases not matched to a gene: 17. Germline CDR1 reads DFQATT; CDR2 reads SNEGSKA (reference sequence). This CDR3 has 17 residues. The CDR3 DNA is TGCAGTGCTTCAAGGGGCCCTAGCGGGAGGGCCGTTATCGAGCAGTACTTC. This encodes CSASRGPSGRAVIEQYF.

This clonotype was picked up a small number of times. The rearrangement links TRBV10-1 to TRBJ2-2; D gene uncertain. CDR3 length equals 13 residues. Trimming left V 5 bases short and J 5 bases short, with 9 bases between. Germline loops: CDR1 WNHNN, CDR2 SYGVQD (reference sequence). For the CDR3, the DNA is TGCGCCAGCAGTTCCCCTGGGACCGGGGAGCTGTTTTTT. This gives the protein CASSSPGTGELFF.

This sequence joins TRBV6-2 or TRBV6-3 and TRBJ2-7; 7 bases align to TRBD1. V shed 5 bases and J 10 bases; nucleotides not matched to a gene: 11. Per the germline V gene, CDR1 is MNHEY and CDR2 is SVGEGT. CDR3 length equals 13 residues. CDR3 nucleotide sequence: TGTGCCAGCAGTGAAGACAGGGACAGAAACCAGTACTTC. Amino acids: CASSEDRDRNQYF.

This clonotype was counted between two and nine times. The chain couples TRBV25-1 to TRBJ2-7; no definite D call. V was pared by 5 bases and J by 2 bases, with 10 bases between. The CDR3 has 13 amino acids. Germline CDR1 and CDR2: MGHDK and SYGVNS. The CDR3 loop is CASSPAFPYEQYF. The CDR3 bases are TGTGCCAGCAGTCCTGCCTTCCCCTACGAGCAGTACTTC.

This clonotype has a count of ten or more. The chain employs TRBV2 and TRBJ2-5, with D perhaps TRBD2 (6 bases). The CDR3 sequence is 10 residues long. V was clipped by 11 bases and J by 5 bases, with 9 bases between them. The V gene's germline CDR1 is SNHLY and CDR2 FYNNEI. The CDR3 spells CAGAGETQYF. CDR3 sequence (DNA): TGTGCCGGGGCGGGGGAGACCCAGTACTTC. The whole variable domain, remainder taken from reference TRBV2 and TRBJ2-5, is EPEVTQTPSHQVTQMGQEVILRCVPISNHLYFYWYRQILGQKVEFLVSFYNNEISEKSEIFDDQFSVERPDGSNFTLKIRSTKLEDSAMYFCAGAGETQYFGPGTRLLVL.

About this clonotype: This likely comes from a read error, as the CDR3 has no conserved phenylalanine or tryptophan at its end. The chain combines TRBV6-4 with TRBJ1-3; D is uncertain. Trimming left V 6 bases short and J 2 bases short, with 11 bases between. This CDR3 contains 14 residues. Germline values: CDR1 MRHNA, CDR2 SNTAGT. The CDR3 coding sequence is TGTGCCAGCAGGGGTAGGAGGACTGGAAACACCATATATCTT. Protein sequence: CASRGRRTGNTIYL.

This clonotype has a count of ten or more. The chain recombines TRBV10-1 with TRBJ1-6, with D hard to call. V lost 3 bases to trimming and J lost 7 bases, with 10 bases between them. The CDR3 spans 14 residues. The germline V gene has CDR1 WNHNN and CDR2 SYGVQD (reference sequence). The CDR3 DNA sequence: TGCGCCAGCAGTGAACGGATCAAGAATTCACCCCTCCACTTT. This encodes CASSERIKNSPLHF.

A word on this clonotype: With a far larger clone one base away, a read error is the likely cause. The rearrangement links TRBV28 to TRBJ2-4; TRBD1 matches at 7 bases. The CDR3 has 15 residues. The ends lost 4 bases at V and 13 bases at J; junction bases unmatched: 16. Germline V gene data show CDR1 as MDHEN and CDR2 as SYDVKM. The CDR3: CASSSQGWTQEAQYF. Here the CDR3 DNA reads TGTGCCAGCAGTTCACAGGGGTGGACCCAAGAGGCCCAGTACTTC. Full variable domain (remainder filled in from reference TRBV28 and TRBJ2-4): DVKVTQSSRYLVKRTGEKVFLECVQDMDHENMFWYRQDPGLGLRLIYFSYDVKMKEKGDIPEGYSVSREKKERFSLILESASTNQTSMYLCASSSQGWTQEAQYFGAGTRLSVL.

On this clonotype: A much larger clone differs by one base, so this may be a read error. The rearrangement uses TRBV20-1 and TRBJ1-2; 7 nucleotides agree with TRBD1. There are 16 residues in the CDR3. Germline V gene data show CDR1 as DFQATT and CDR2 as SNEGSKA (reference sequence). V gave up 3 bases and J gave up 5 bases; unmatched junction bases: 15. DNA of the CDR3: TGCAGTGCTAGCCAACTACGGATAGACAGGGCTTATGGCTACACCTTC. This translates into CSASQLRIDRAYGYTF.

The rearrangement joins TRBV6-1 to TRBJ2-2; the match to TRBD1 covers 8 bases. The CDR3 is 17 amino acids. With 3 bases clipped from V and 1 base from J, the junction kept 7 bases outside the gene matches. From germline, CDR1 is MNHNS and CDR2 SASEGT. This CDR3 is CASSDRTGFLNTGELFF. The CDR3 coding sequence is TGTGCCAGCAGTGATAGGACAGGGTTTTTGAACACCGGGGAGCTGTTTTTT.

V and J are TRBV11-2 and TRBJ2-2; TRBD2 aligns across 12 bases. The CDR3 runs 17 residues. Germline CDR1 and CDR2: SGHAT and FQNNGV. J was trimmed by 2 bases and V by 4 bases; bases with no gene match: 5. CDR3 protein: CASSSRLAGANTGELFF. The DNA of the CDR3 is TGTGCCAGCAGCTCAAGACTAGCGGGAGCTAACACCGGGGAGCTGTTTTTT.

The chain has TRBV27 and TRBJ2-1, with 9 bases fitting TRBD2. The CDR3 has 16 amino acids. Germline CDR1 and CDR2: MNHEY and SMNVEV (reference sequence). V trimming: 6 bases; J trimming: 0 bases; junction bases outside the gene matches: 6. CDR3 DNA: TGTGCCAGCAGGATCCGTAGCGGGAGCTCCTACAATGAGCAGTTCTTC. Translating gives CASRIRSGSSYNEQFF.

This clonotype occurred a few times. V is TRBV6-1 and J is TRBJ2-2, with D perhaps being TRBD1 or TRBD2 (5 bases each). CDR3 length: 15 amino acids. V shed 6 bases and J shed 2 bases, with 13 bases lying between them. CDR1 is MNHNS and CDR2 is SASEGT in the germline V gene. DNA of the CDR3: TGTGCCAGCAGGTTGGGACCGATTAACACCGGGGAGCTGTTTTTT. It is translated as CASRLGPINTGELFF.

This clonotype was counted only a few times. V usage is TRBV19 and J usage is TRBJ1-5; TRBD1 aligns across 7 bases. V lost 5 bases to trimming and J lost 4 bases; unmatched junction nucleotides: 8. The V gene's germline CDR1 is LNHDA and CDR2 SQIVND (reference sequence). There are 15 residues in the CDR3. For the CDR3, the DNA is TGTGCCAGTAGTTCCCTGGACAGGAAAAATCAGCCCCAGCATTTT. Amino acid sequence: CASSSLDRKNQPQHF.

The table lists this clonotype with many counts. The chain carries TRBV2 and TRBJ1-3; D not certain. Germline V gene data show CDR1 as SNHLY and CDR2 as FYNNEI. Trimming cost V 7 bases and J 0 bases, with 13 bases left between them. The length of the CDR3 is 15 residues. Here the CDR3 DNA reads TGTGCCAGCACACTAAGGCCCAACTCTGGAAACACCATATATTTT. This translates into CASTLRPNSGNTIYF.

The chain combines TRBV20-1 with TRBJ2-7, with D tentatively TRBD2 (6 bases). The CDR3 is made up of 13 amino acids. Trimming took 3 bases from V and 0 from J, leaving 9 bases between them. Germline CDR1 reads DFQATT; CDR2 reads SNEGSKA (reference sequence). The DNA for the CDR3 is TGCAGTGCTAGGTGGGACTCCTCCTACGAGCAGTACTTC. It translates to CSARWDSSYEQYF.

Ten or more counts support this clonotype. The chain employs TRBV28 and TRBJ1-4; tentative D call: TRBD1 (5 bases). V lost 6 bases, J lost 11 bases, and 13 bases lay in between. The CDR3 length is 12 residues. The germline V gene has CDR1 MDHEN and CDR2 SYDVKM. In nucleotides, the CDR3 is TGTGCCAGCAGGAAGACAGCCGATAAACTGTTTTTT. Translating it yields CASRKTADKLFF.

The rearrangement joins TRBV7-3 to TRBJ2-1, with 9 positions matching TRBD2. The CDR3 has 20 amino acids. Unmatched junction bases numbered 13, after V lost 1 base and J lost 0 bases. Germline V gives CDR1 SGHTA, CDR2 FQGTGA. The CDR3 DNA reads TGTGCCAGCAGCTTAAGGGGTAGCGGGGGAGGCCTAACCTCCTACAATGAGCAGTTCTTC. Translating it yields CASSLRGSGGGLTSYNEQFF.

This clonotype occurred many times. This chain joins TRBV2 and TRBJ2-7; maybe TRBD2 (6 bases). Germline values: CDR1 SNHLY, CDR2 FYNNEI. CDR3 length equals 14 residues. V was shortened by 6 bases and J by 3 bases, with 15 bases between the two germline ends. The CDR3 DNA sequence: TGTGCCAGCAGCCCCACGGGACTCCTCTACGAGCAGTACTTC. It encodes CASSPTGLLYEQYF.

This clonotype occurred a few times. The chain joins TRBV3-1 to TRBJ2-4, with D unresolved. Germline-derived CDR1 and CDR2 are LGHDT and YNNKEL (reference sequence). V lost 0 bases, J lost 9 bases, and 6 bases lay in between. The CDR3 totals 12 residues. The CDR3 nucleotides are TGTGCCAGCAGCCAAGACTTGTCCATTCAGTACTTC. This codes for CASSQDLSIQYF.

This clonotype was counted ten times or more. The genes are TRBV6-5 and TRBJ2-7; D remains ambiguous. Trimming took off 4 bases at V and 2 bases at J, with 9 bases between the two ends. The CDR3 is 13 amino acids. Germline V CDR1 and CDR2: MNHEY, SVGAGI. The DNA of the CDR3 is TGTGCCAGCAGTTCCCCAGGAACCTACGAGCAGTACTTC. Residues: CASSSPGTYEQYF.